The present T cell receptor beta chain was sequenced within a study of blood T cell repertoires in COVID-19. About the study: COVID-19 samples collected from the United States, Italy and Spain covered acute and convalescent phases. Nucleic acid was either cDNA or gDNA, and it came from T cells, B-cell-depleted T cells, or PBMCs.

Trimming took off 7 bases at V and 12 bases at J, with 16 bases between the two ends. The germline CDR1 and CDR2 sequences are SNHLY and FYNNEI. The CDR3 has 12 residues. Sequenced by immunoSEQ multiplex PCR; TCRdb stores in-frame clones only, minus some. The sample yields about 54,000 clones, less than 95% seen once. This clone was seen only a few times. This chain links TRBV2 with TRBJ2-1; D is possibly TRBD2 (5 bases). This sequence was found in a woman aged 40 to 50 with active COVID-19. The source material was peripheral blood. The CDR3, as DNA: TGTGCCAGCAATCTGGGAGCCGAAGGGCAGTTCTTC. Its protein product is CASNLGAEGQFF. Looking up the rest from reference TRBV2 and TRBJ2-1 gives the full variable domain: EPEVTQTPSHQVTQMGQEVILRCVPISNHLYFYWYRQILGQKVEFLVSFYNNEISEKSEIFDDQFSVERPDGSNFTLKIRSTKLEDSAMYFCASNLGAEGQFFGPGTRLTVL.